This T cell receptor (beta chain) was sequenced for a study of T cell repertoires in cytomegalovirus infection. Regarding this clonotype: Its specificity is not known.

From the reads, TCRdb called clonotypes with MiXCR, one entry per CDR3 protein. The sample comprises more than 250,000 distinct CDR3 sequences, 25% of which are singletons, and about 14% rests with the top ten. Trimming removed 3 bases from V and 7 bases from J; junction bases left unmatched: 6. The CDR3 covers 14 residues. Germline V lookup: CDR1 LGHNA, CDR2 YNFKEQ. The sample was cultured PBMCs, taken from culture after CMV antigen stimulation. The rearrangement links TRBV4-2 to TRBJ2-1, with 7 bases lining up with TRBD2. This clonotype was obtained from a human donor in good health (CMV status not recorded). Some clones in this sample may be carry-over from other donors' samples. CDR3 coding DNA: TGTGCCAGCAGCCACGTCAGGGAGGGGAATGAGCAGTTCTTC. Protein: CASSHVREGNEQFF.